These 30 T cell receptor beta chains were all obtained from the same sample, sequenced in a study of blood T cell repertoires in COVID-19. Here immunoSEQ multiplex PCR was the method, and the copy in TCRdb shows in-frame clones only, minus some. The sample consists of some 430,000 clones, less than 95% of them appearing once. Sequenced sample: PBMCs or T cells enriched from blood (not recorded which). These receptors originate from a young man who had recovered from COVID-19.

In nucleotides, the CDR3 is TGTGCCACCAGCGTGGGGGACTTTAATGAAAAACTGTTTTTT. Protein sequence: CATSVGDFNEKLFF. The chain recombines TRBV15 with TRBJ1-4, with D maybe TRBD1 (5 bases). CDR3 length: 14 residues. The germline V gene encodes CDR1 LNHNV and CDR2 YYDKDF (reference sequence). The V gene lost 5 bases and the J gene lost 4 bases, with 11 bases spanning the gap.

The V call is TRBV7-8, the J call TRBJ2-7, with 8 bases matching TRBD1. Germline V gene data show CDR1 as SGHVS and CDR2 as FQNEAQ. J lost 6 bases, V lost 5 bases, and 6 bases had no gene match. The CDR3 consists of 13 residues. The CDR3 sequence: CASSRGQGREQYF. CDR3 in DNA: TGTGCCAGCAGCCGAGGACAGGGCCGCGAGCAGTACTTC. The full variable domain, its missing parts supplied by reference TRBV7-8 and TRBJ2-7, is GAGVSQSPRYKVAKRGQDVALRCDPISGHVSLFWYQQALGQGPEFLTYFQNEAQLDKSGLPSDRFFAERPEGSVSTLKIQRTQQEDSAVYLCASSRGQGREQYFGPGTRLTVT.

For this clone: This CDR3 is also generated by other DNA sequences in the sample. The V gene is TRBV19, the J gene TRBJ1-5, with 8 bases matching TRBD1. The CDR3 totals 14 residues. The germline gives CDR1 LNHDA, CDR2 SQIVND (reference sequence). J gave up 6 bases and V 1 base, and 2 bases lay outside the gene matches. CDR3 nucleotide sequence: TGTGCCAGTAGTATAGCAGGGGGCCGTCAGCCCCAGCATTTT. Its translation is CASSIAGGRQPQHF.

Written as DNA, the CDR3 is TGTGCCAGCTCACGCGTCACAGGGGTACTAGCAGGAAACACCATATATTTT. The encoded protein is CASSRVTGVLAGNTIYF. The rearrangement joins TRBV18 to TRBJ1-3; 7 bases are a match to TRBD1. CDR3 length: 17 residues. V trimming: 4 bases; J trimming: 4 bases; junction bases outside the gene matches: 13. Germline V gene sequence: CDR1 KGHSH, CDR2 LQKENI.

V usage is TRBV28 and J usage is TRBJ2-1; 7 nucleotides match TRBD1. CDR1 MDHEN and CDR2 SYDVKM come from the germline V gene. After removal of 3 bases from V and 0 bases from J, the junction contained 2 bases not matched to a gene. The CDR3 sequence is 15 residues long. The CDR3 DNA is TGTGCCAGCAGTTTTGGGGACAGCTCCTACAATGAGCAGTTCTTC. Its protein is CASSFGDSSYNEQFF.

The gene calls are TRBV3-1 (or the pseudogene TRBV3-2) and TRBJ1-2; 9 nucleotides line up with TRBD1. Trimming took 6 bases from V and 8 from J; bases not matched to a gene: 10. This CDR3 has 14 amino acids. Germline CDR1 reads LGHDT; CDR2 reads YNNKEL (reference sequence). CDR3 sequence reads: CASSTGGQGFGYTF. In nucleotides, the CDR3 is TGTGCCAGCAGTACCGGAGGACAGGGGTTCGGCTACACCTTC.

In DNA, the CDR3 is TGTGCCAGCAGCCGTTGGGGCAATCAAGATACGCAGTATTTT. The encoded protein is CASSRWGNQDTQYF. The genes are TRBV28 and TRBJ2-3; D is possibly TRBD1 (5 bases). This CDR3 region has 14 residues. Germline V gene data show CDR1 as MDHEN and CDR2 as SYDVKM. V was pared by 6 bases and J by 5 bases, with 15 bases between.

In this sample, this clone turned up once. The rearrangement links TRBV10-1 to TRBJ1-1; TRBD1 is a possible D gene (6 bases). Trimming stripped 8 bases from V and 1 base from J, with 11 bases between. The CDR3 sequence is 13 residues long. Germline V gene data show CDR1 as WNHNN and CDR2 as SYGVQD (reference sequence). CDR3 bases: TGCGCCAGCTCCCGGACAGAGAACACTGAAGCTTTCTTT. It yields the protein CASSRTENTEAFF.

This chain connects TRBV19 to TRBJ1-5; D is unclear. This CDR3 is 13 amino acids long. The V and J ends lost 3 bases and 6 bases respectively, with 9 bases between them. The germline V gene encodes CDR1 LNHDA and CDR2 SQIVND (reference sequence). As DNA, the CDR3 is TGTGCCAGTAGTATCCCGGGATTTCAGCCCCAGCATTTT. It specifies CASSIPGFQPQHF.

The count of this clone is one. This rearrangement joins TRBV3-1 (or the pseudogene TRBV3-2) to TRBJ2-7; TRBD1 matches at 10 bases. The J segment lost 3 bases and the V segment lost 1 base, leaving 9 bases of the junction unmatched. The CDR3 runs 17 residues. The V gene's germline CDR1 is LGHDT and CDR2 YNNKEL (reference sequence). The CDR3 DNA reads TGTGCCAGCAGCCAAGCACCAAGGGGACAGGGGCGCTACGAGCAGTACTTC. It yields the protein CASSQAPRGQGRYEQYF.

The V call is TRBV10-2, the J call TRBJ2-1, with 12 bases fitting TRBD2. There are 16 residues in the CDR3. Per germline, CDR1 WSHSY and CDR2 SAAADI. J was trimmed by 2 bases and V by 3 bases; bases with no gene match: 2. CDR3 nucleotides: TGCGCCAGCAGTGATTGGACTAGCGGGACCTACAATGAGCAGTTCTTC. Translating it yields CASSDWTSGTYNEQFF.

V and J are TRBV9 and TRBJ1-3; D not resolved. The CDR3 has 13 residues. Germline V gene sequence: CDR1 SGDLS, CDR2 YYNGEE. V was shortened by 3 bases and J by 4 bases, with 8 bases between the two germline ends. Written as DNA, the CDR3 is TGTGCCAGCAGCGGGTCCAGGGGAAACACCATATATTTT. It yields the protein CASSGSRGNTIYF.

The sample holds one count of this clone. This chain uses TRBV19 with TRBJ2-2; tentative D call: TRBD2 (5 bases). The CDR3 sequence is 15 residues long. In germline, CDR1 is LNHDA, CDR2 SQIVND (reference sequence). Trimming removed 4 bases from V and 6 bases from J, with 15 bases in between. DNA for the CDR3: TGTGCCAGTAGTACGGGGAGTAGAGTAGCCGGGGAGCTGTTTTTT. Translating it yields CASSTGSRVAGELFF.

This clone was detected only once. The chain recombines TRBV27 with TRBJ2-1; a weak D match, TRBD2 (6 bases). Trimming removed 5 bases at V and 7 bases at J, with 12 bases between. CDR3 size: 13 residues. Germline V gives CDR1 MNHEY, CDR2 SMNVEV (reference sequence). Written as DNA, the CDR3 is TGTGCCAGCAGTCTTGGGACTTATAATGAGCAGTTCTTC. Amino acid sequence: CASSLGTYNEQFF.

The J gene is TRBJ1-3, the V gene TRBV25-1, with 7 bases identical to TRBD1. Germline CDR1 is MGHDK and CDR2 is SYGVNS. The CDR3 has 14 amino acids. The V and J ends lost 3 bases and 4 bases, in that order; junction bases with no gene match: 3. The CDR3 region has the DNA TGTGCCAGCAGTGATAGGACAGGAGGAAACACCATATATTTT. This translates into CASSDRTGGNTIYF.

The V gene is TRBV18, the J gene TRBJ1-2; D perhaps matches TRBD1 (6 bases). Germline V gives CDR1 KGHSH, CDR2 LQKENI. V was cut by 3 bases and J by 4 bases, with 12 bases left in between. This CDR3 is built from 14 residues. This CDR3 is CASSPGHFGYGYTF. The CDR3 DNA sequence: TGTGCCAGCTCACCGGGACACTTTGGCTATGGCTACACCTTC.

In the case of this clone: Additional DNA sequences in this sample encode the identical CDR3. This chain uses TRBV7-9 with TRBJ2-7; 15 positions agree with TRBD2. CDR3 length: 16 residues. Germline trimming cut 4 bases from V and 1 base from J; bases unmatched to any gene: 2. Germline lookup yields CDR1 SEHNR and CDR2 FQNEAQ (reference sequence). The CDR3 region is CASSSGTSGRSYEQYF. As DNA, the CDR3 is TGTGCCAGCAGCTCAGGGACTAGCGGGAGGTCCTACGAGCAGTACTTC.

V and J are TRBV19 and TRBJ2-1; 8 positions agree with TRBD1. The CDR3 sequence is 15 residues long. V lost 5 bases to trimming and J lost 9 bases; unmatched junction nucleotides: 12. Germline V CDR1 and CDR2: LNHDA, SQIVND (reference sequence). The CDR3 DNA follows: TGTGCCAGTAGTGCCCACACGACAGGGGAGGTTGAGCAGTTCTTC. It specifies CASSAHTTGEVEQFF.

V is TRBV5-1 and J is TRBJ1-2; D remains unclear. V was trimmed by 0 bases and J by 2 bases, leaving 8 bases between them. The CDR3 length is 14 residues. The germline V gene has CDR1 SGHRS and CDR2 YFSETQ. The CDR3, as DNA: TGCGCCAGCAGCTTGGCGGGGATGAACTATGGCTACACCTTC. Translating gives CASSLAGMNYGYTF. Drawing the rest from reference TRBV5-1 and TRBJ1-2, the complete variable domain is KAGVTQTPRYLIKTRGQQVTLSCSPISGHRSVSWYQQTPGQGLQFLFEYFSETQRNKGNFPGRFSGRQFSNSRSEMNVSTLELGDSALYLCASSLAGMNYGYTFGSGTRLTVV.

The chain couples TRBV29-1 to TRBJ1-1; the D is unclear. CDR3 size: 12 residues. Germline CDR1 and CDR2: SQVTM and ANQGSEA. V was clipped by 0 bases and J by 5 bases, with 7 bases between them. CDR3 nucleotides: TGCAGCGTTGAAGATCGCGAGACTGAAGCTTTCTTT. It translates to CSVEDRETEAFF.

The chain has TRBV5-1 and TRBJ1-4; D perhaps matches TRBD1 (6 bases). From germline, CDR1 is SGHRS and CDR2 YFSETQ. This CDR3 comprises 14 residues. The V end lost 5 bases, the J end lost 8 bases, and 16 bases lay between the germline ends. This CDR3 is CASRRQALGEKLFF. CDR3 coding DNA: TGCGCCAGCAGGCGACAGGCTCTTGGGGAAAAACTGTTTTTT.

This clone was detected once. The gene calls are TRBV15 and TRBJ1-5; D gene unclear. The CDR3 totals 15 residues. Trimming pared 2 bases from V and 4 bases from J, leaving 12 bases between. Germline CDR1 reads LNHNV; CDR2 reads YYDKDF (reference sequence). The CDR3 reads CATSRPNTANQPQHF. CDR3 DNA sequence: TGTGCCACCAGCAGACCCAACACAGCTAATCAGCCCCAGCATTTT.

This rearrangement joins TRBV6-5 to TRBJ1-2; possibly TRBD1 for D (6 bases). The germline V gene has CDR1 MNHEY and CDR2 SVGAGI. The CDR3 has 15 amino acids. Trimming removed 6 bases from V and 5 bases from J, with 19 bases in between. The CDR3 is CASSTGTNAVYGYTF. The CDR3 nucleotides read TGTGCCAGCAGCACAGGGACGAATGCCGTATATGGCTACACCTTC.

This clone came up once. The chain uses TRBV19 and TRBJ2-1; TRBD2 matches at 10 bases. CDR3 length: 14 amino acids. V trimming: 5 bases; J trimming: 4 bases; junction bases outside the gene matches: 2. Germline CDR1 is LNHDA and CDR2 is SQIVND (reference sequence). In DNA, the CDR3 is TGTGCCAGTAGTCCTAGCGGGGGATACAATGAGCAGTTCTTC. It translates to CASSPSGGYNEQFF.

This clone appeared a single time. The rearrangement uses TRBV19 and TRBJ1-4, with TRBD1 matching 8 bases. Germline V lookup: CDR1 LNHDA, CDR2 SQIVND (reference sequence). V lost 3 bases and J lost 14; bases outside the gene matches: 8. The CDR3 has 13 residues. The CDR3 region is CASSITDRGGLFF. CDR3 DNA: TGTGCCAGTAGTATTACCGACAGGGGCGGTCTGTTTTTT.

The chain couples TRBV29-1 to TRBJ1-2, with D maybe TRBD1 (6 bases). The CDR3 has 14 residues. The V end was cut by 6 bases, the J end by 4 bases, with 18 bases between. Germline lookup yields CDR1 SQVTM and CDR2 ANQGSEA. The CDR3 loop reads CSVTAGALSYGYTF. CDR3 bases: TGCAGCGTCACTGCAGGGGCCCTATCCTATGGCTACACCTTC.

The chain is built from TRBV10-2 and TRBJ1-4; D remains ambiguous. The CDR3 is 11 amino acids. With 6 bases removed from V and 12 bases from J, the gap between germline ends came to 11 bases. CDR1 and CDR2 from the germline V gene are WSHSY and SAAADI. The CDR3: CASRQKAELFF. For the CDR3, the DNA is TGCGCCAGCAGACAGAAGGCAGAACTGTTTTTT.

This chain connects TRBV19 to TRBJ1-2; D not resolved. CDR1 and CDR2 from the germline V gene are LNHDA and SQIVND (reference sequence). Deletions cut 3 bases from V and 2 bases from J, with 10 bases between. This CDR3 is 14 amino acids long. CDR3: CASSIETFNYGYTF. The CDR3 region has the DNA TGTGCCAGTAGTATTGAGACATTCAACTATGGCTACACCTTC. The entire variable domain, with the rest obtained from reference TRBV19 and TRBJ1-2, is as follows: DGGITQSPKYLFRKEGQNVTLSCEQNLNHDAMYWYRQDPGQGLRLIYYSQIVNDFQKGDIAEGYSVSREKKESFPLTVTSAQKNPTAFYLCASSIETFNYGYTFGSGTRLTVV.

V and J are TRBV7-9 and TRBJ1-5, with 9 bases that match TRBD1. Trimming removed 3 bases from V and 2 bases from J; junction bases left unmatched: 14. Germline CDR1 SEHNR, CDR2 FQNEAQ (reference sequence). The CDR3 has 19 amino acids. The CDR3 coding sequence is TGTGCCAGCAGCTTTTACGGGACAGGGCTCTATGGGCGCAATCAGCCCCAGCATTTT. This gives the protein CASSFYGTGLYGRNQPQHF. Variable domain in full (rest from reference TRBV7-9 and TRBJ1-5): DTGVSQNPRHKITKRGQNVTFRCDPISEHNRLYWYRQTLGQGPEFLTYFQNEAQLEKSRLLSDRFSAERPKGSFSTLEIQRTEQGDSAMYLCASSFYGTGLYGRNQPQHFGDGTRLSIL.

The rearrangement links TRBV27 to TRBJ1-2, with a possible D match to TRBD1 (5 bases). Germline V gene lookup returns CDR1 MNHEY and CDR2 SMNVEV (reference sequence). The CDR3 covers 15 residues. Between the trimmed V and J ends, which lost 0 bases and 1 base, there was a span of 9 bases. CDR3 nucleotide sequence: TGTGCCAGCAGTTTATCGGCGGGGGATAACTATGGCTACACCTTC. Translated: CASSLSAGDNYGYTF.